Shown below are 10 T cell receptor beta chains from a single sample sequenced in a study of blood T cell repertoires in COVID-19. This table comes from immunoSEQ multiplex PCR, and its TCRdb copy is limited to in-frame clones, with some not included. The sample has about 68,000 clones, approximately 86% seen once; the top ten hold roughly 4%. Sequenced sample: peripheral blood. The receptors shown here come from a man aged 45-65 years with acute or convalescent COVID-19.

The J gene is TRBJ1-2, the V gene TRBV28; tentative D call: TRBD1 (5 bases). Germline values: CDR1 MDHEN, CDR2 SYDVKM. The CDR3 extends over 11 amino acids. V lost 6 bases to trimming and J lost 8 bases, with 10 bases between them. The CDR3 nucleotides read TGTGCCAGCAGCCAGGGTGGGGGCTACACCTTC. Protein: CASSQGGGYTF.

This clone was seen only once. This chain joins TRBV12-3 or TRBV12-4 and TRBJ1-1; a possible D gene is TRBD1 (6 bases). V gave up 8 bases and J gave up 5 bases, with 12 bases separating them. There are 12 residues in the CDR3. This chain's CDR3 is CASRGADTEAFF. DNA of the CDR3: TGTGCCAGCCGGGGGGCTGATACTGAAGCTTTCTTT.

This chain uses TRBV9 with TRBJ2-3, with 8 bases lining up with TRBD2. Germline CDR1 reads SGDLS; CDR2 reads YYNGEE. The CDR3 consists of 15 residues. V was pared by 7 bases and J by 4 bases, with 11 bases of the junction left unmatched. The DNA of the CDR3 is TGTGCCAGCGGAGGACCGGGACTAGTAGCAGATACGCAGTATTTT. This gives the protein CASGGPGLVADTQYF. Drawing the rest from reference TRBV9 and TRBJ2-3, the complete variable domain is DSGVTQTPKHLITATGQRVTLRCSPRSGDLSVYWYQQSLDQGLQFLIQYYNGEERAKGNILERFSAQQFPDLHSELNLSSLELGDSALYFCASGGPGLVADTQYFGPGTRLTVL.

The V and J genes are TRBV19 and TRBJ1-2; D call uncertain. Germline CDR1 reads LNHDA; CDR2 reads SQIVND (reference sequence). With 5 bases removed from V and 2 bases from J, the gap between germline ends came to 24 bases. This CDR3 comprises 18 residues. The DNA for the CDR3 is TGTGCCAGTAGTCCTTCTTACCGATTAGCTCATTTAAACTATGGCTACACCTTC. Its protein product is CASSPSYRLAHLNYGYTF.

The CDR3 loop is CAWSQIRNSPLHF. The DNA for the CDR3 is TGTGCCTGGTCCCAAATCAGGAATTCACCCCTCCACTTT. This chain links TRBV30 with TRBJ1-6; D is unresolved. V was trimmed by 5 bases and J by 7 bases, leaving 12 bases between them. Germline CDR1 reads GTSNPN; CDR2 reads SVGIG (reference sequence). CDR3 size: 13 residues.

The CDR3 DNA reads TGTGCCAGTAGTCCGGGGACTAGCGGGAGCTTGAACGAGCAGTACTTC. Translated: CASSPGTSGSLNEQYF. The chain uses TRBV19 and TRBJ2-7, with TRBD2 matching over 14 bases. Per germline, CDR1 LNHDA and CDR2 SQIVND (reference sequence). V trimming: 5 bases; J trimming: 5 bases; junction bases outside the gene matches: 8. The CDR3 has 16 residues.

The gene calls are TRBV30 and TRBJ1-1; 7 positions match TRBD1. V shed 2 bases and J 7 bases; nucleotides not matched to a gene: 10. This CDR3 region has 14 residues. CDR1 GTSNPN and CDR2 SVGIG come from the germline V gene (reference sequence). The CDR3 nucleotides are TGTGCCTGGAGTACACACCCAGGGGGAGGTGAAGCTTTCTTT. Translation: CAWSTHPGGGEAFF.

V usage is TRBV6-5 and J usage is TRBJ2-7, with 8 bases that match TRBD1. This CDR3 is 15 amino acids long. CDR1 and CDR2 from the germline V gene are MNHEY and SVGAGI. V lost 6 bases and J lost 0; bases outside the gene matches: 7. DNA for the CDR3: TGTGCCAGCAGCACGGGACAGGCGTTCTCCTACGAGCAGTACTTC. Amino acids: CASSTGQAFSYEQYF.

CDR3 nucleotide sequence: TGTGCCAGCTCACCGGGACAGGTCAATCAGCCCCAGCATTTT. Translated, it gives CASSPGQVNQPQHF. The chain employs TRBV18 and TRBJ1-5; TRBD1 matches 8 bases. Germline CDR1 and CDR2: KGHSH and LQKENI. This CDR3 contains 14 residues. The junction had 1 base not matched to a gene; V was cut back by 3 bases and J by 3 bases.

DNA for the CDR3: TGTGCCAGCAGCTGGGGACTAGCGGGGAACTACGAGCAGTACTTC. It specifies CASSWGLAGNYEQYF. The chain uses TRBV5-6 and TRBJ2-7; 13 bases are a match to TRBD2. J lost 3 bases, V lost 3 bases, and 3 bases had no gene match. Germline values: CDR1 SGHDT, CDR2 YYEEEE. The CDR3 extends over 15 amino acids.